These 12 T cell receptor beta chains came from one sample sequenced in a study of blood T cell repertoires in COVID-19. Using immunoSEQ multiplex PCR, the repertoire was profiled, and TCRdb retains in-frame clones only, with some absent. The sample yields approximately 250,000 clones, around 88% seen once. The material sequenced was PBMCs or T cells enriched from blood (not recorded which). The receptors shown here come from a woman aged 40 to 50 with acute COVID-19.

This sequence joins TRBV19 and TRBJ1-1; D gene ambiguous. Per germline, CDR1 LNHDA and CDR2 SQIVND (reference sequence). The CDR3 has 13 residues. V dropped 3 bases and J dropped 1 base, with 6 bases sitting between them. The DNA of the CDR3 is TGTGCCAGTAGTATTCTAGAGAACACTGAAGCTTTCTTT. Encoded protein: CASSILENTEAFF. The entire variable domain, with the rest obtained from reference TRBV19 and TRBJ1-1, is as follows: DGGITQSPKYLFRKEGQNVTLSCEQNLNHDAMYWYRQDPGQGLRLIYYSQIVNDFQKGDIAEGYSVSREKKESFPLTVTSAQKNPTAFYLCASSILENTEAFFGQGTRLTVV.

The chain uses TRBV28 and TRBJ1-2; D is perhaps TRBD1 (6 bases). V gave up 6 bases and J gave up 0 bases, with 14 bases separating them. CDR3 size: 15 residues. Germline CDR1 MDHEN, CDR2 SYDVKM. The CDR3 spells CASRGTGLANYGYTF. The CDR3 bases are TGTGCCAGCAGAGGCACAGGGTTAGCTAACTATGGCTACACCTTC.

The chain couples TRBV27 to TRBJ1-2; TRBD1 is a possible D gene (6 bases). Germline CDR1 reads MNHEY; CDR2 reads SMNVEV (reference sequence). The CDR3 totals 15 residues. The germline V and J ends were trimmed by 6 bases and 0 bases, with 14 bases remaining between them. The CDR3 sequence is CASSSHGTTNYGYTF. Here the CDR3 DNA reads TGTGCCAGCAGCTCCCACGGGACAACTAACTATGGCTACACCTTC.

CDR3 protein: CASSLETSGRARADTQYF. DNA of the CDR3: TGTGCCAGCAGCTTAGAGACTAGCGGGAGGGCCCGGGCAGATACGCAGTATTTT. The chain employs TRBV7-6 and TRBJ2-3; 14 bases align to TRBD2. The CDR3 loop spans 18 amino acids. Trimming at V came to 1 base and at J to 4 bases, leaving 7 bases not matched to a gene. Germline V gene data show CDR1 as SGHVS and CDR2 as FNYEAQ.

The V gene is TRBV6-4, the J gene TRBJ1-1; TRBD1 is a possible D gene (5 bases). Trimming cost V 3 bases and J 3 bases, with 11 bases left between them. CDR1 is MRHNA, CDR2 SNTAGT, per germline. The CDR3 length is 14 residues. Written as DNA, the CDR3 is TGTGCCAGCAGTGAAGGGGACTCCGACACTGAAGCTTTCTTT. It translates to CASSEGDSDTEAFF.

The chain carries TRBV2 and TRBJ2-4, with 7 bases that match TRBD2. The J segment lost 6 bases and the V segment lost 9 bases, leaving 8 bases of the junction unmatched. CDR3 length: 13 amino acids. Looked up from germline, CDR1 is SNHLY and CDR2 is FYNNEI. The CDR3 nucleotides read TGTGCCAGTATTGCGGGAGCGGGAAACATTCAGTACTTC. This gives the protein CASIAGAGNIQYF.

V is TRBV2 and J is TRBJ1-5; D is unclear. CDR3 length equals 15 residues. The V gene lost 4 bases and the J gene lost 3 bases, with 13 bases spanning the gap. CDR1 and CDR2 (germline): SNHLY, FYNNEI. The DNA of the CDR3 is TGTGCCAGCAGTGGCCTAGGTCAGAACAATCAGCCCCAGCATTTT. Translating gives CASSGLGQNNQPQHF.

V is TRBV28 and J is TRBJ1-2; D is unresolved. Germline V gives CDR1 MDHEN, CDR2 SYDVKM. The V gene lost 1 base and the J gene lost 0 bases, with 9 bases spanning the gap. The CDR3 loop spans 15 amino acids. CDR3 nucleotide sequence: TGTGCCAGCAGTTTATTAAGCGCCTCTAACTATGGCTACACCTTC. This gives the protein CASSLLSASNYGYTF.

The V and J genes are TRBV12-3 or TRBV12-4 and TRBJ2-3; unclear D gene. V was pared by 6 bases and J by 2 bases, with 6 bases between. The CDR3 consists of 12 residues. The CDR3 nucleotides are TGTGCCAGCAGCCGTAACACAGATACGCAGTATTTT. Protein: CASSRNTDTQYF.

CDR3 sequence reads: CASSHQQGREFF. The CDR3 DNA reads as TGTGCCAGCAGCCACCAACAGGGAAGGGAGTTCTTC. The gene calls are TRBV3-1 (or the pseudogene TRBV3-2) and TRBJ2-1; possibly TRBD1 for D (6 bases). CDR1 is LGHDT and CDR2 is YNNKEL in the germline V gene (reference sequence). The CDR3 covers 12 residues. V lost 3 bases to trimming and J lost 14 bases, with 14 bases between them.

This sequence joins TRBV7-8 and TRBJ1-4, with D perhaps matching TRBD1 (5 bases). CDR1 is SGHVS and CDR2 is FQNEAQ in the germline V gene. The CDR3 is 14 residues long. V was shortened by 5 bases and J by 4 bases, with 11 bases between the two germline ends. CDR3 in DNA: TGTGCCAGCAGCGTCAGGGCTTATAATGAAAAACTGTTTTTT. Encoded protein: CASSVRAYNEKLFF.

The CDR3 DNA sequence: TGTGCCATCAGGGAGGGACAGACATTAAACTATGGCTACACCTTC. Its translation is CAIREGQTLNYGYTF. The rearrangement links TRBV10-3 to TRBJ1-2, with TRBD1 identical over 7 bases. There are 15 residues in the CDR3. The junction had 9 bases not matched to a gene; V was cut back by 6 bases and J by 2 bases. Germline V gene sequence: CDR1 ENHRY, CDR2 SYGVKD.